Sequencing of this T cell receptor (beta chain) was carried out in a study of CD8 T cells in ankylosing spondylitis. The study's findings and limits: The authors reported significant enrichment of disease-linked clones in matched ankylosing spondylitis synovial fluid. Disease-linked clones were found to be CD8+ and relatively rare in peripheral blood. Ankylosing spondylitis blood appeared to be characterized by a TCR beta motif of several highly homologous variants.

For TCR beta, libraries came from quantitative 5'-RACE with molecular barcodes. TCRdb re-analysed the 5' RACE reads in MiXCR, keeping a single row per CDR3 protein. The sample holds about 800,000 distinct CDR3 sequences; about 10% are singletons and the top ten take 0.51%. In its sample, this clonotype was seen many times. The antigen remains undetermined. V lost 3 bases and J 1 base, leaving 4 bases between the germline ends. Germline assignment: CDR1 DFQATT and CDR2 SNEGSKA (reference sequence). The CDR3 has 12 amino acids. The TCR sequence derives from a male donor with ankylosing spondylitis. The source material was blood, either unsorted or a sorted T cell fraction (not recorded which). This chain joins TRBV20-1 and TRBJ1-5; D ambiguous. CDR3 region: CSASFSNQPQHF. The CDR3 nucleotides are TGCAGTGCTAGTTTCAGCAATCAGCCCCAGCATTTT.